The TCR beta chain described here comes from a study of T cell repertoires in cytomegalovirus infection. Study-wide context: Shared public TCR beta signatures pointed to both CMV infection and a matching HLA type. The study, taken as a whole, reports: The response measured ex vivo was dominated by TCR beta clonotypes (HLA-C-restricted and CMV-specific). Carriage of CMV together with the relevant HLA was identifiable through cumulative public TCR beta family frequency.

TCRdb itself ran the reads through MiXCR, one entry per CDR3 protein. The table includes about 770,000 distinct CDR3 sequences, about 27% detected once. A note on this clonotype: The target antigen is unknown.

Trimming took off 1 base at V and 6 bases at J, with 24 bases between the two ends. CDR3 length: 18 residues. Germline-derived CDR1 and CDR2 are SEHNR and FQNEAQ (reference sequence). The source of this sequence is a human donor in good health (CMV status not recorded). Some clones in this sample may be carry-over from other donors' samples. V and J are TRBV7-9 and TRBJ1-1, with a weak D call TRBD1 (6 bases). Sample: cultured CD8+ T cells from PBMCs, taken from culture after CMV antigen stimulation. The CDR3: CASSLGPLQGGSAAEAFF. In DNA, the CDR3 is TGTGCCAGCAGCTTAGGGCCTTTACAGGGAGGGTCTGCCGCTGAAGCTTTCTTT. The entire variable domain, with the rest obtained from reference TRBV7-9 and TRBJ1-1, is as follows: DTGVSQNPRHKITKRGQNVTFRCDPISEHNRLYWYRQTLGQGPEFLTYFQNEAQLEKSRLLSDRFSAERPKGSFSTLEIQRTEQGDSAMYLCASSLGPLQGGSAAEAFFGQGTRLTVV.